This T cell receptor (beta chain) was retrieved from a study of blood T cell repertoires in COVID-19. Original analysis: Researchers report that nucleated cell counts were estimated from reference gene primer amplification. Data came from immunoSEQ multiplex PCR; TCRdb stores just in-frame clones and leaves some out. For V, J and clone size, that table is used; D and trimming come from the DNA. The table includes fewer than 450,000 clones, roughly 90% detected once. Patients of the Seattle cohort, enrolled during active infection, were followed longitudinally. This clone was counted between two and nine times. This CDR3 is built from 15 residues. The V segment lost 8 bases and the J segment 0 bases; nucleotides outside the gene matches: 6. Per the germline V gene, CDR1 is WSHSY and CDR2 is SAAADI.

The J gene is TRBJ1-5, the V gene TRBV10-2, with 8 bases matching TRBD1. The TCR comes from a woman in her seventies with COVID-19, enrolled during active disease. The sample comprised peripheral blood. As DNA, the CDR3 is TGCGCCAGCTCAGGACAGGGTAATAGCAATCAGCCCCAGCATTTT. It translates to CASSGQGNSNQPQHF.